These T cell receptor beta chains were read from a single sample in a study of T cell responses to AZD1222 COVID-19 vaccine. Clones were sequenced by immunoSEQ multiplex PCR, and TCRdb holds only the in-frame ones, with some missing. The sample contains approximately 100,000 clones, around 90% of which appear only once. The sample consisted of peripheral blood, taken on day 0 of MenACWY control vaccination. These receptors all stem from an adult in good health. Both conserved end residues are part of each CDR3. Each record gives: clone size, V gene, D gene, J gene, CDR3 protein, CDR3 DNA. D genes are given only for firm matches. A clone size is listed for some rows: how often the clone was seen (once, few, many), or a class if it is expanded.

abundance: NA; v_gene: TRBV18; d_gene: NA; j_gene: TRBJ2-7; CDR3aa: CASSTSWGDSYEQYF; CDR3nt: TGTGCCAGCTCAACCAGCTGGGGCGACTCCTACGAGCAGTACTTC
abundance: NA; v_gene: TRBV7-2; d_gene: NA; j_gene: TRBJ1-3; CDR3aa: CASSLVLGPGAGNTIYF; CDR3nt: TGTGCCAGCAGCTTAGTATTGGGACCGGGGGCCGGAAACACCATATATTTT
abundance: NA; v_gene: TRBV28; d_gene: NA; j_gene: TRBJ1-5; CDR3aa: CASNTLRKATYISNQPQHF; CDR3nt: TGTGCCAGCAACACCTTACGAAAGGCTACGTACATTAGCAATCAGCCCCAGCATTTT
abundance: NA; v_gene: TRBV4-3; d_gene: NA; j_gene: TRBJ1-3; CDR3aa: CASSQDFASSGNTIYF; CDR3nt: TGCGCCAGCAGCCAAGATTTTGCCAGCTCTGGAAACACCATATATTTT
abundance: NA; v_gene: TRBV5-1; d_gene: TRBD1; j_gene: TRBJ2-1; CDR3aa: CASSLSGQAYNEQFF; CDR3nt: TGCGCCAGCAGCTTGTCGGGACAGGCCTACAATGAGCAGTTCTTC
abundance: NA; v_gene: TRBV7-2; d_gene: NA; j_gene: TRBJ1-5; CDR3aa: CASSLGTPIQGPQHF; CDR3nt: TGTGCCAGCAGCTTAGGAACCCCGATCCAGGGGCCCCAGCATTTT
abundance: NA; v_gene: TRBV7-9; d_gene: NA; j_gene: TRBJ2-5; CDR3aa: CASSLQETQYF; CDR3nt: TGTGCCAGCAGCCTCCAAGAGACCCAGTACTTC
abundance: NA; v_gene: TRBV11-2; d_gene: NA; j_gene: TRBJ2-7; CDR3aa: CASSQQGYEQYF; CDR3nt: TGTGCCAGCAGCCAACAGGGATACGAGCAGTACTTC
abundance: NA; v_gene: TRBV30; d_gene: NA; j_gene: TRBJ1-1; CDR3aa: CAWTRTDMNTEAFF; CDR3nt: TGTGCCTGGACTCGTACAGATATGAACACTGAAGCTTTCTTT
abundance: once; v_gene: TRBV19; d_gene: NA; j_gene: TRBJ1-2; CDR3aa: CATVYNYGYTF; CDR3nt: TGTGCCACCGTCTATAACTATGGCTACACCTTC
abundance: NA; v_gene: TRBV7-9; d_gene: TRBD1; j_gene: TRBJ1-1; CDR3aa: CASSIQGSAEAFF; CDR3nt: TGTGCCAGCAGCATACAGGGGAGTGCTGAAGCTTTCTTT
abundance: few; v_gene: TRBV11-1; d_gene: TRBD1; j_gene: TRBJ2-7; CDR3aa: CASSVNRDRVHEQYF; CDR3nt: TGTGCCAGCAGCGTTAACCGGGACAGGGTCCACGAGCAGTACTTC
abundance: NA; v_gene: TRBV19; d_gene: NA; j_gene: TRBJ2-4; CDR3aa: CASRGYRAFAKNIQYF; CDR3nt: TGTGCCAGTAGGGGATACAGGGCTTTTGCCAAAAACATTCAGTACTTC
abundance: NA; v_gene: TRBV28; d_gene: TRBD2; j_gene: TRBJ2-7; CDR3aa: CAATGGGEAYEQYF; CDR3nt: TGTGCCGCCACGGGAGGGGGGGAAGCCTACGAGCAGTACTTC
abundance: NA; v_gene: TRBV29-1; d_gene: TRBD1; j_gene: TRBJ2-7; CDR3aa: CSVTGTGSSYEQYF; CDR3nt: TGCAGCGTCACCGGGACAGGGTCCTCCTACGAGCAGTACTTC
abundance: NA; v_gene: TRBV5-1; d_gene: TRBD2; j_gene: TRBJ2-1; CDR3aa: CASRTDPTSGNYNEQFF; CDR3nt: TGCGCCAGCAGAACTGATCCGACTAGCGGAAACTACAATGAGCAGTTCTTC
abundance: NA; v_gene: TRBV7-2; d_gene: TRBD1; j_gene: TRBJ1-6; CDR3aa: CASSLTGTGEVSPLHF; CDR3nt: TGTGCCAGCAGCTTAACCGGGACAGGGGAAGTCTCACCCCTCCACTTT
abundance: NA; v_gene: TRBV7-6; d_gene: TRBD2; j_gene: TRBJ2-2; CDR3aa: CASSPGLAGGNTGELFF; CDR3nt: TGTGCCAGCAGCCCGGGACTAGCGGGAGGGAACACCGGGGAGCTGTTTTTT
abundance: NA; v_gene: TRBV30; d_gene: TRBD1; j_gene: TRBJ1-5; CDR3aa: CAWRAAGTGSQPQHF; CDR3nt: TGTGCCTGGAGGGCTGCCGGGACAGGGAGTCAGCCCCAGCATTTT
abundance: NA; v_gene: TRBV5-8; d_gene: TRBD2; j_gene: TRBJ2-1; CDR3aa: CASSWDYQNEQFF; CDR3nt: TGTGCCAGCAGTTGGGACTATCAAAATGAGCAGTTCTTC
abundance: NA; v_gene: TRBV28; d_gene: NA; j_gene: TRBJ2-7; CDR3aa: CASQRDMSYEQYF; CDR3nt: TGTGCCAGCCAACGAGACATGAGCTACGAGCAGTACTTC
abundance: NA; v_gene: TRBV19; d_gene: NA; j_gene: TRBJ1-5; CDR3aa: CASSIVASEPQHF; CDR3nt: TGTGCCAGTAGTATAGTGGCGTCGGAGCCCCAGCATTTT
abundance: NA; v_gene: TRBV11-1; d_gene: TRBD1; j_gene: TRBJ2-5; CDR3aa: CASSTETGLSQYF; CDR3nt: TGTGCCAGCAGCACGGAGACAGGGTTGTCCCAGTACTTC
abundance: NA; v_gene: TRBV7-8; d_gene: NA; j_gene: TRBJ1-6; CDR3aa: CASSLETASSYNSPLHF; CDR3nt: TGTGCCAGCAGCTTAGAGACGGCTAGCTCCTATAATTCACCCCTCCACTTT
abundance: NA; v_gene: TRBV7-2; d_gene: TRBD2; j_gene: TRBJ2-1; CDR3aa: CASSPQVVSGGENEQFF; CDR3nt: TGTGCCAGCAGCCCGCAGGTGGTGAGCGGGGGGGAAAATGAGCAGTTCTTC
abundance: NA; v_gene: TRBV7-9; d_gene: TRBD2; j_gene: TRBJ2-7; CDR3aa: CASSPLLSSGENYEQYF; CDR3nt: TGTGCCAGCAGCCCGCTTTTATCTAGCGGGGAAAACTACGAGCAGTACTTC
abundance: NA; v_gene: TRBV27; d_gene: TRBD2; j_gene: TRBJ2-1; CDR3aa: CASSRLAGGYEQFF; CDR3nt: TGTGCCAGCAGCCGACTAGCGGGAGGCTATGAGCAGTTCTTC
abundance: NA; v_gene: TRBV7-8; d_gene: NA; j_gene: TRBJ2-7; CDR3aa: CASSSRGRGDDEQYF; CDR3nt: TGTGCCAGCAGCTCGAGGGGTAGGGGTGACGACGAGCAGTACTTC
abundance: NA; v_gene: TRBV28; d_gene: NA; j_gene: TRBJ1-1; CDR3aa: CASSPHGGAEAFF; CDR3nt: TGTGCCAGCAGCCCTCATGGCGGGGCAGAAGCTTTCTTT
abundance: NA; v_gene: TRBV6-6; d_gene: NA; j_gene: TRBJ1-5; CDR3aa: CASSRDTTFQPQHF; CDR3nt: TGTGCCAGCAGTCGGGACACCACCTTCCAGCCCCAGCATTTT
abundance: few; v_gene: TRBV7-9; d_gene: NA; j_gene: TRBJ1-2; CDR3aa: CASSLGQTDGYTF; CDR3nt: TGTGCCAGCAGCTTAGGTCAGACCGATGGCTACACCTTC
abundance: NA; v_gene: TRBV7-8; d_gene: TRBD1; j_gene: TRBJ1-6; CDR3aa: CASSLLPGGSSYNSPLHF; CDR3nt: TGTGCCAGCAGCTTACTTCCAGGGGGAAGCTCCTATAATTCACCCCTCCACTTT
abundance: NA; v_gene: TRBV6-1; d_gene: NA; j_gene: TRBJ1-2; CDR3aa: CASSEGSPVANYGYTF; CDR3nt: TGTGCCAGCAGTGAAGGCAGCCCGGTCGCTAACTATGGCTACACCTTC
abundance: NA; v_gene: TRBV3-1/TRBV3-2; d_gene: NA; j_gene: TRBJ1-3; CDR3aa: CASSQEWQGWGNTIYF; CDR3nt: TGTGCCAGCAGCCAAGAGTGGCAGGGCTGGGGAAACACCATATATTTT
abundance: NA; v_gene: TRBV28; d_gene: TRBD1; j_gene: TRBJ2-7; CDR3aa: CASSLQWDRRYEQYF; CDR3nt: TGTGCCAGCAGTTTACAGTGGGACAGGAGGTACGAGCAGTACTTC
abundance: NA; v_gene: TRBV15; d_gene: TRBD1; j_gene: TRBJ2-1; CDR3aa: CATSRGRDRSNEQFF; CDR3nt: TGTGCCACCAGCAGAGGCAGGGACAGATCTAATGAGCAGTTCTTC
abundance: NA; v_gene: TRBV28; d_gene: NA; j_gene: TRBJ1-2; CDR3aa: CATYQGYGYTF; CDR3nt: TGTGCCACCTATCAGGGCTATGGCTACACCTTC
abundance: NA; v_gene: TRBV7-9; d_gene: NA; j_gene: TRBJ2-7; CDR3aa: CASSLVGTQYF; CDR3nt: TGTGCCAGCAGCTTAGTGGGTACGCAGTACTTC
abundance: NA; v_gene: TRBV5-6; d_gene: NA; j_gene: TRBJ1-5; CDR3aa: CASSLFRYSNQPQHF; CDR3nt: TGTGCCAGCAGCTTGTTCAGGTATAGCAATCAGCCCCAGCATTTT
abundance: NA; v_gene: TRBV9; d_gene: NA; j_gene: TRBJ2-2; CDR3aa: CASSVVDGTGELFF; CDR3nt: TGTGCCAGCAGCGTAGTTGATGGAACCGGGGAGCTGTTTTTT